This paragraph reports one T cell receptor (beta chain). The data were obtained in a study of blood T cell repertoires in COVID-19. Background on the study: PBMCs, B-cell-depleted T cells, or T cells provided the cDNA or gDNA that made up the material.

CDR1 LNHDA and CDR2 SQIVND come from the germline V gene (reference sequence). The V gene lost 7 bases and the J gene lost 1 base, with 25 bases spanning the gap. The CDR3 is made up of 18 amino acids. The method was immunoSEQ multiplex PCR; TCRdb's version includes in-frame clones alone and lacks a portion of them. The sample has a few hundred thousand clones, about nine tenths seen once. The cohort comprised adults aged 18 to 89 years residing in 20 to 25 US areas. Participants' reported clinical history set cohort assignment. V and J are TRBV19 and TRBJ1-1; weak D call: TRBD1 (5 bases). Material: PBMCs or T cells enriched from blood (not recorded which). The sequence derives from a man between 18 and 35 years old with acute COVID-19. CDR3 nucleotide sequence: TGTGCCAGTATACCCTTGGGGCAGGAGGGTAGAGCGAACACTGAAGCTTTCTTT. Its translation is CASIPLGQEGRANTEAFF.